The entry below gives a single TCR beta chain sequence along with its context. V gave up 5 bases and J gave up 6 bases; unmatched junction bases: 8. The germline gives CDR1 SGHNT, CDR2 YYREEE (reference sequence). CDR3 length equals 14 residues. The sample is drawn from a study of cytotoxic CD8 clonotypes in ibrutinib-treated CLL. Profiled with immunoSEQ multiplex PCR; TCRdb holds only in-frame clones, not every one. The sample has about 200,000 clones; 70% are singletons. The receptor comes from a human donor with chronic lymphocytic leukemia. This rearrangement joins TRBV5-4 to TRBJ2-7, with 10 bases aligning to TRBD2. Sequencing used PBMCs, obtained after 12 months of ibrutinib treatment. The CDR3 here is CASSSGRSRSEQYF. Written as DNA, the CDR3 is TGTGCCAGCAGTAGCGGGAGGTCCCGTAGCGAGCAGTACTTC. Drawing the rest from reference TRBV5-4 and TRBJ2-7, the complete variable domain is ETGVTQSPTHLIKTRGQQVTLRCSSQSGHNTVSWYQQALGQGPQFIFQYYREEENGRGNFPPRFSGLQFPNYSSELNVNALELDDSALYLCASSSGRSRSEQYFGPGTRLTVT.